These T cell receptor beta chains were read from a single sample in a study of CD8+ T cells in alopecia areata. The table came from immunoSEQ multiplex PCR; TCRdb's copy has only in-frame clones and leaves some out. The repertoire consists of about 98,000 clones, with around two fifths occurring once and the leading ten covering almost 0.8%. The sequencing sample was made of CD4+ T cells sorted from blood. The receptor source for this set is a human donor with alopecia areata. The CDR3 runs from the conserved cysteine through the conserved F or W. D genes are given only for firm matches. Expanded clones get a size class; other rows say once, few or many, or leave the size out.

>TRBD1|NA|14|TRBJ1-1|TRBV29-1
CSVGGTGANTEAFF
TGCAGCGTTGGGGGGACAGGGGCAAACACTGAAGCTTTCTTT
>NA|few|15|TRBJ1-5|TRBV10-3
CAISDPQNSNQPQHF
TGTGCCATCTCTGACCCGCAGAATAGCAATCAGCCCCAGCATTTT
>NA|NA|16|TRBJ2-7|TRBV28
CASSNWGGTVTHEQYF
TGTGCCAGCAGTAACTGGGGGGGGACAGTGACACACGAGCAGTACTTC
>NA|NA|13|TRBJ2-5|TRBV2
CASSEARRETQYF
TGTGCCAGCAGTGAAGCGAGGAGAGAGACCCAGTACTTC
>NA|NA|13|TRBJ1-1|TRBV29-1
CSVGLGGNTEAFF
TGCAGCGTGGGTCTCGGGGGTAACACTGAAGCTTTCTTT
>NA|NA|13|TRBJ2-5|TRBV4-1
CASSINLQETQYF
TGTGCCAGCAGCATCAACCTTCAAGAGACCCAGTACTTC
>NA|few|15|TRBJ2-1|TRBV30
CAWSWRDRTYNEQFF
TGTGCCTGGAGTTGGAGGGACAGAACCTACAATGAGCAGTTCTTC
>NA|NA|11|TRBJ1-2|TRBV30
CAWRGAYGYTF
TGTGCCTGGAGGGGCGCCTATGGCTACACCTTC
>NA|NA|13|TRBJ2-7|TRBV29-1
CSVKGLGGYEQYF
TGCAGCGTTAAAGGGCTAGGTGGCTACGAGCAGTACTTC
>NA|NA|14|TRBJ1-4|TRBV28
CASSQVATNEKLFF
TGTGCCAGCAGCCAAGTTGCAACTAATGAAAAACTGTTTTTT
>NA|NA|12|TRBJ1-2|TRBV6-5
CASSLGGYGYTF
TGTGCCAGCAGTCTTGGGGGCTATGGCTACACCTTC
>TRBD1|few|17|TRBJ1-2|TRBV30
CAWKRPGQNFGGYGYTF
TGTGCCTGGAAAAGACCGGGACAGAACTTCGGCGGCTATGGCTACACCTTC
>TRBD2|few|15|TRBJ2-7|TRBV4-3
CASSQELAGGKEQYF
TGCGCCAGCAGCCAAGAACTAGCGGGAGGGAAAGAGCAGTACTTC
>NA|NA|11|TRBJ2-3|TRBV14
CASSHGDTQYF
TGTGCCAGCAGCCATGGAGATACGCAGTATTTT
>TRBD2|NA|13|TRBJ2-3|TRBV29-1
CSVMTSGADTQYF
TGCAGCGTGATGACTAGCGGGGCAGATACGCAGTATTTT
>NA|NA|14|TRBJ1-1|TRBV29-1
CSAAATGSGTEAFF
TGCAGCGCCGCCGCCACAGGGTCTGGCACTGAAGCTTTCTTT
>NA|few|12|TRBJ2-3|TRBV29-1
CSVYSGTDTQYF
TGCAGCGTTTACTCCGGCACAGATACGCAGTATTTT
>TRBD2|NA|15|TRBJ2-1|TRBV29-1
CSVVMARGGRNEQFF
TGCAGCGTTGTTATGGCGCGGGGGGGCCGCAATGAGCAGTTCTTC
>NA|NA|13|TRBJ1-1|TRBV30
CAWSVRQVAEAFF
TGTGCCTGGAGTGTCAGACAGGTCGCTGAAGCTTTCTTT
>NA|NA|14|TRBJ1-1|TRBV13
CASSQRGRNTEAFF
TGTGCCAGCAGCCAACGGGGCAGAAACACTGAAGCTTTCTTT
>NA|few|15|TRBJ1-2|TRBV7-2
CASSLGGWRGDGYTF
TGTGCCAGCAGCTTAGGGGGGTGGCGTGGGGATGGCTACACCTTC
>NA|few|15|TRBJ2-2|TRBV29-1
CTKRGRQPNTGELFF
TGCACCAAACGGGGACGGCAGCCGAACACCGGGGAGCTGTTTTTT
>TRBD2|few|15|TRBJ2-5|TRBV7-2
CASSLVAGGQETQYF
TGTGCCAGCAGCTTAGTGGCGGGGGGGCAGGAGACCCAGTACTTC
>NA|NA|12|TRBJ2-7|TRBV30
CAWMRPLGEQYF
TGTGCCTGGATGAGGCCTCTTGGGGAGCAGTACTTC
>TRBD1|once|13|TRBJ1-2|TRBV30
CAWNPDREYGYTF
TGTGCCTGGAACCCCGACAGGGAATATGGCTACACCTTC
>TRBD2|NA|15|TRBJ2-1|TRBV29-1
CSVVRLAGPYNEQFF
TGCAGCGTTGTAAGGCTAGCGGGTCCATACAATGAGCAGTTCTTC
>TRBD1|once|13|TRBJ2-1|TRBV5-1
CASSLDRGNEQFF
TGCGCCAGCAGCTTAGACAGGGGTAATGAGCAGTTCTTC